The sequence of this TCR beta chain was determined in a study of blood T cell repertoires in COVID-19. Produced via immunoSEQ multiplex PCR; TCRdb's table is partial and in-frame only. The sample shows around 260,000 clones, around 82% of them seen only once. This CDR3 is 15 amino acids long. With V trimmed by 5 bases and J by 1 base, 6 bases remained unmatched. In germline, CDR1 is SGHTA, CDR2 FQGTGA. Patients at the Seattle site were enrolled during active infection and followed longitudinally. The chain carries TRBV7-3 and TRBJ2-5; 8 bases line up with TRBD2. The sample taken for sequencing was peripheral blood. The TCR was taken from a human donor with COVID-19, enrolled during active disease. The donor label of this sample is uncertain. CDR3 loop: CASSQLAGRQETQYF. The DNA of the CDR3 is TGTGCCAGCAGCCAGCTAGCGGGCCGCCAAGAGACCCAGTACTTC.